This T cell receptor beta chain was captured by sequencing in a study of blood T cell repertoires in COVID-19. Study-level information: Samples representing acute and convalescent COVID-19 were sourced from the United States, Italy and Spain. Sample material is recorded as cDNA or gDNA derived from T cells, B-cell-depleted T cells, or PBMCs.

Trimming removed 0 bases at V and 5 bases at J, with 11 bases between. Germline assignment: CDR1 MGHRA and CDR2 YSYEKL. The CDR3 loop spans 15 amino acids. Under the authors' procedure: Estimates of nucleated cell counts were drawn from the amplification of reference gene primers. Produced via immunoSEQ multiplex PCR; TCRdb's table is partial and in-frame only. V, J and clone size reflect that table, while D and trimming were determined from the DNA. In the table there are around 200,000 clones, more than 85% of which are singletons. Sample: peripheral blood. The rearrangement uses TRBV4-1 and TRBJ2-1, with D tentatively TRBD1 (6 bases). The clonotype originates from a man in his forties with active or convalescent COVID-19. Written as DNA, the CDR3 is TGCGCCAGCAGCCAAGACAGGGGAAACAACAATGAGCAGTTCTTC. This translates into CASSQDRGNNNEQFF.